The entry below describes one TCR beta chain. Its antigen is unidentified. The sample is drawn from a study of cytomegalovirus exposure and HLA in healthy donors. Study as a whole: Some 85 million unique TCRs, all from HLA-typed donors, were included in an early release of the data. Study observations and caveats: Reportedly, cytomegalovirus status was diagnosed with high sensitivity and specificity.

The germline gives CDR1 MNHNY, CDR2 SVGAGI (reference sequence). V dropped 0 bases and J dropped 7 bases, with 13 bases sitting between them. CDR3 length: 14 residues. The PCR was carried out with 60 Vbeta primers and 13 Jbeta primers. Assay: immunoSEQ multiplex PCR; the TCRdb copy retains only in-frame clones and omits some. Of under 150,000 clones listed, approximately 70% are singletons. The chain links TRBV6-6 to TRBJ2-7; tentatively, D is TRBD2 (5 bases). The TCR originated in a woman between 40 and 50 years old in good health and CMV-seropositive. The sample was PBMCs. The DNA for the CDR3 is TGTGCCAGCAGTTACTCGGGTACCACTAGAGAGCAGTACTTC. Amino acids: CASSYSGTTREQYF.